Sequencing of this TCR beta chain was carried out in a study of T cell repertoires in cytomegalovirus infection. MiXCR, applied by TCRdb to the reads, yields one record per CDR3 protein. The data contain about 830,000 distinct CDR3 sequences, 32% of them singletons. This clonotype was seen only a few times. What it binds is unknown. CDR1 is MNHNY and CDR2 is SVGAGI in the germline V gene (reference sequence). The ends were cut back, 5 bases at V and 0 bases at J, with 23 bases in the middle. This CDR3 region has 19 residues. This sample comprised cultured CD8+ T cells from PBMCs, obtained from culture after CMV antigen stimulation. The receptor comes from a human donor in good health (CMV status not recorded). Some clones in this sample may be carry-over from other donors' samples. The chain joins TRBV6-6 to TRBJ1-5, with D perhaps TRBD1 (6 bases). As DNA, the CDR3 is TGTGCCAGCAGTGACCTCGGCCGATTTGACAGGAATAGCAATCAGCCCCAGCATTTT. Translated, it gives CASSDLGRFDRNSNQPQHF.